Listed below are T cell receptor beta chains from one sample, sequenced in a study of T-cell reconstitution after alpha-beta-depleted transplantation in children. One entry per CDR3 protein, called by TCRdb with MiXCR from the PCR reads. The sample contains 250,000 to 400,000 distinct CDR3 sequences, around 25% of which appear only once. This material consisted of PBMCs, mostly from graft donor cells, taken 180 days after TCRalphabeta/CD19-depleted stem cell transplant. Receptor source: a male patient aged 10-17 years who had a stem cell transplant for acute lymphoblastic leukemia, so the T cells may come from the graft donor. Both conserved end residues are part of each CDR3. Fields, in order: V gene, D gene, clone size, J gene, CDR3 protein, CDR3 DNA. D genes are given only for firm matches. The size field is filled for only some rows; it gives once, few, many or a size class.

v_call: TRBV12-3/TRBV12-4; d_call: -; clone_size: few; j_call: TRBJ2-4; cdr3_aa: CASRQNRENIQYF; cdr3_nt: TGTGCCAGCAGACAAAATAGGGAAAACATTCAGTACTTC
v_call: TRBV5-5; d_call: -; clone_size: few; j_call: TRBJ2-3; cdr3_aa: CASSRGVWSTDTQYF; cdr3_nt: TGTGCCAGCAGCCGAGGGGTGTGGAGCACAGATACGCAGTATTTT
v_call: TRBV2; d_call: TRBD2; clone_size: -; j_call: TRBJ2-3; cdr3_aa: CARPGLAGVYDTQYF; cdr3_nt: TGTGCCAGACCGGGACTAGCGGGAGTATACGATACGCAGTATTTT
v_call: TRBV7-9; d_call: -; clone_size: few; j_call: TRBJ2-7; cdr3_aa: CASSLAMAASYF; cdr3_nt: TGTGCCAGCAGCTTAGCCATGGCAGCTTCGTACTTC
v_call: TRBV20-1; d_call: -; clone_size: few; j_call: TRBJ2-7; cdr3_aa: CSAIESDYLEQYF; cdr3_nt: TGCAGTGCTATCGAATCGGACTACCTCGAGCAGTACTTC
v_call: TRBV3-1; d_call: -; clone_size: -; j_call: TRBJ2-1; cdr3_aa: CASSQEVFDNEQFF; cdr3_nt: TGTGCCAGCAGCCAAGAAGTCTTCGACAATGAGCAGTTCTTC
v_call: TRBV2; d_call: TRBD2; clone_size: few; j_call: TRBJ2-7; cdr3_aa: CASSRTSGARSYEQYF; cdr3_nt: TGTGCCAGCAGTCGGACTAGCGGAGCCCGCTCCTACGAGCAGTACTTC
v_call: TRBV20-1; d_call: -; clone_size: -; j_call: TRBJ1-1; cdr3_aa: CSARGGRGATEAFF; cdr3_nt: TGCAGTGCTAGAGGGGGCAGGGGTGCCACTGAAGCTTTCTTT
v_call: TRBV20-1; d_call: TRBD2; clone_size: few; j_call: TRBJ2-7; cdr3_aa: CSARVLTGLAKFYEQYF; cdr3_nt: TGCAGTGCTAGAGTTCTGACCGGACTAGCGAAGTTCTACGAGCAGTACTTC
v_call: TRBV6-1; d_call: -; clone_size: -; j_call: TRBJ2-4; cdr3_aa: CATENEEGERGNIQYF; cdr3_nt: TGTGCCACCGAGAACGAGGAGGGGGAGAGGGGAAACATTCAGTACTTC
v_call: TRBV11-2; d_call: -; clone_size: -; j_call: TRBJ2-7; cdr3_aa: CASSYWTGSSYEQYF; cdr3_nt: TGTGCCAGCAGCTACTGGACTGGAAGCTCCTACGAGCAGTACTTC
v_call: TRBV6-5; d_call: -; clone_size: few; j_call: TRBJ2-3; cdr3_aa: CASSYPGGAGADTQYF; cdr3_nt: TGTGCCAGCAGTTACCCCGGTGGGGCGGGTGCAGATACGCAGTATTTT
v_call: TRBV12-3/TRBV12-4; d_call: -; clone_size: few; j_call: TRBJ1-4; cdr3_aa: CASSLGRGENEKLFF; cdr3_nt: TGTGCCAGCAGTTTAGGGAGGGGTGAGAATGAAAAACTGTTTTTT